The clone carrying this T cell receptor beta chain was seen many times. The germline gives CDR1 SNHLY, CDR2 FYNNEI. The J segment lost 3 bases and the V segment lost 5 bases, leaving 9 bases of the junction unmatched. The CDR3 has 15 residues. From the 5' RACE reads, TCRdb called clonotypes with MiXCR, one entry per CDR3 protein. Counted here are around 39,000 distinct CDR3 sequences, 5.4% occurring once; the ten biggest clones make up 6% to 7%. This sample was included in a study of early T cells in non-severe SARS-CoV-2 infection. This sequence originates from an adult who was a healthcare worker with PCR-confirmed SARS-CoV-2 infection or an uninfected control (not recorded which). Sample: whole blood, taken at baseline. V and J are TRBV2 and TRBJ2-7; 8 positions agree with TRBD2. The CDR3 DNA reads TGTGCCAGCAGTTATTCCAGCGGGAGTGGCTACGAGCAGTACTTC. Its translation: CASSYSSGSGYEQYF.